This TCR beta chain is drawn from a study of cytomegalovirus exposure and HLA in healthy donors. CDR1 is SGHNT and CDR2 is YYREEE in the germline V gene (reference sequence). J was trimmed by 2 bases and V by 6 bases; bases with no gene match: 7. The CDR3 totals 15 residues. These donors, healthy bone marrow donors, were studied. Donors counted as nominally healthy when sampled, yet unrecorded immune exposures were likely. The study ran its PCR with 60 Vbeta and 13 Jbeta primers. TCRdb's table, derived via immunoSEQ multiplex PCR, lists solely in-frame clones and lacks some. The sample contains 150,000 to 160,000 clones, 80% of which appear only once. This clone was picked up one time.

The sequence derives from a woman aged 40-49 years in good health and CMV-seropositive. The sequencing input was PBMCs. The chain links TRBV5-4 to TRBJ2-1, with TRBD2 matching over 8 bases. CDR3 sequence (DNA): TGTGCCAGCATGAGCGGGGGCACCACCTACAATGAGCAGTTCTTC. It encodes CASMSGGTTYNEQFF.